Shown below are 6 T cell receptor beta chains from a single sample sequenced in a study of beta chain features in type 1 diabetes. TCRB transcripts that were expressed got sequenced, as all of the isolated RNA had been reverse transcribed. The method was immunoSEQ multiplex PCR; TCRdb's version includes in-frame clones alone and lacks a portion of them. Of approximately 170,000 clones detected, 7.5% to 10% appear once; the ten largest clones hold 2% to 2.5%. The sample taken for sequencing was central memory CD4+ T cells from blood. The receptors come from a woman under 30 in good health.

The gene calls are TRBV7-9 and TRBJ2-5; unclear D gene. V was trimmed by 6 bases and J by 5 bases, leaving 7 bases between them. Germline CDR1 reads SEHNR; CDR2 reads FQNEAQ (reference sequence). There are 11 residues in the CDR3. CDR3 region: CASRAVETQYF. The DNA of the CDR3 is TGTGCCAGCAGGGCAGTTGAGACCCAGTACTTC. Combining the CDR3 with reference TRBV7-9 and TRBJ2-5 gives the whole variable domain DTGVSQNPRHKITKRGQNVTFRCDPISEHNRLYWYRQTLGQGPEFLTYFQNEAQLEKSRLLSDRFSAERPKGSFSTLEIQRTEQGDSAMYLCASRAVETQYFGPGTRLLVL.

This chain links TRBV11-3 with TRBJ1-2; D not certain. Looked up from germline, CDR1 is SGHNT and CDR2 is YENEEA. The CDR3 has 15 amino acids. Trimming took 3 bases from V and 3 from J, leaving 14 bases between them. CDR3 residues: CASSFRRTGYYGYTF. The CDR3 DNA reads as TGTGCCAGCAGCTTCCGCCGGACTGGGTACTATGGCTACACCTTC.

Only a few counts were recorded for this clone. The chain carries TRBV5-1 and TRBJ2-7; 7 nucleotides line up with TRBD1. Germline CDR1 is SGHRS and CDR2 is YFSETQ. Trimming cost V 2 bases and J 6 bases; bases outside gene matches: 2. The CDR3 runs to 12 residues. The CDR3 DNA follows: TGCGCCAGCAGCTTACGACAGGGCGAGCAGTACTTC. Translated, it gives CASSLRQGEQYF.

This clone was detected a few times. The chain carries TRBV7-6 and TRBJ2-3, with TRBD2 identical over 14 bases. Germline CDR1 and CDR2: SGHVS and FNYEAQ. V was pared by 4 bases and J by 5 bases, with 2 bases of the junction left unmatched. The CDR3 has 15 residues. The CDR3 here is CASSWTSGGQDTQYF. For the CDR3, the DNA is TGTGCCAGCAGCTGGACTAGCGGGGGGCAAGATACGCAGTATTTT.

Here the CDR3 reads CAWSPPGQPWETQYF. In nucleotides, the CDR3 is TGTGCCTGGTCTCCCCCGGGACAGCCTTGGGAGACCCAGTACTTC. This sequence joins TRBV30 and TRBJ2-5, with TRBD1 matching over 7 bases. V dropped 5 bases and J dropped 5; count of bases not matched to a gene: 14. From germline, CDR1 is GTSNPN and CDR2 SVGIG (reference sequence). The CDR3 loop spans 15 amino acids.

This chain connects TRBV12-5 to TRBJ1-1, with a possible D match to TRBD1 (6 bases). This CDR3 is built from 16 residues. With 6 bases removed from V and 4 bases from J, the gap between germline ends came to 21 bases. The germline CDR1 and CDR2 sequences are LGHNT and FRNRAP. CDR3 bases: TGTGCTAGTGGAACCGCTCAGGGGCCTGATGGCACTGAAGCTTTCTTT. Translated, it gives CASGTAQGPDGTEAFF.